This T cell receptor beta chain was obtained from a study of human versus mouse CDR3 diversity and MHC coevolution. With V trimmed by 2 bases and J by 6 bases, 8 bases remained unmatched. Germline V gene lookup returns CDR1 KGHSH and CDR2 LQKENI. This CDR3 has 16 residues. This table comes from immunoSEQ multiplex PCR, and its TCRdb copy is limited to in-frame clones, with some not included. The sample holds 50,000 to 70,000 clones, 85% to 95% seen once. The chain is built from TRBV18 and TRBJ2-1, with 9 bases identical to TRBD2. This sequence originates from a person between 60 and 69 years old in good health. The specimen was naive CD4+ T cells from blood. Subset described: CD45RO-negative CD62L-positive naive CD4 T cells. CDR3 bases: TGTGCCAGCTCACCAATCTTAGCGGGAGAGGGCAATGAGCAGTTCTTC. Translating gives CASSPILAGEGNEQFF.